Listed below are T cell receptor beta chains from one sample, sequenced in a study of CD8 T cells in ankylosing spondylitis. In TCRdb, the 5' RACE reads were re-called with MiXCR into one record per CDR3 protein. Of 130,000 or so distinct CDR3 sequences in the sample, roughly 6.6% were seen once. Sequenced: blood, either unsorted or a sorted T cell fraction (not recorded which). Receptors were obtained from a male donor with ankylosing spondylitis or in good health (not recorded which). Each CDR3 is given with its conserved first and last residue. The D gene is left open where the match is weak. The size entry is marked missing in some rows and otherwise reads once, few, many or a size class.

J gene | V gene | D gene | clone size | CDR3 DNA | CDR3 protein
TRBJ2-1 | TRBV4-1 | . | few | TGCGCCAGCAGCCAAGATCCCCAGGGGCCGCCCTACAATGAGCAGTTCTTC | CASSQDPQGPPYNEQFF
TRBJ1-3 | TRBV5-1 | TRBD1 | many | TGCGCCAGCAGCCAGGACAGGGTCAGCTCTGGAAACACCATATATTTT | CASSQDRVSSGNTIYF
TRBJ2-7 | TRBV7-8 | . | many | TGTGCCAGCAGCTTAGCTAGCGAACCCTACGAGCAGTACTTC | CASSLASEPYEQYF
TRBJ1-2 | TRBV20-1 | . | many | TGCAGTGCGCTTCCTAAGCGGACCATCTATGGCTACACCTTC | CSALPKRTIYGYTF
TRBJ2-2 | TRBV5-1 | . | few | TGCGCCAGCAGCTTAAAGGGTCTTGAGGCCGGGGAGCTGTTTTTT | CASSLKGLEAGELFF
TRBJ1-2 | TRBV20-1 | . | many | TGCAGTGCTAAGGCCGCTAACTATGGCTACACCTTC | CSAKAANYGYTF
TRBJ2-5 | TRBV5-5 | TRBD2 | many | TGTGCCAGCAGCTTCTGGAGCGGGAGTAGAGAGACCCAGTACTTC | CASSFWSGSRETQYF
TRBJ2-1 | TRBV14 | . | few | TGTGCCAGCAGCCAAGGGCAGGGAGATTTCAATGAGCAGTTCTTC | CASSQGQGDFNEQFF
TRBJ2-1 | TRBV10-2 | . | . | TGCGCCAGCAGTGAAGAGGTAGCGGAGGACAATGAGCAGTTCTTC | CASSEEVAEDNEQFF
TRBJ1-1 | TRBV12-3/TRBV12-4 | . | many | TGTGCCAGCAGTCAGCGAACACAGGCCCACAGGAACACTGAAGCTTTCTTT | CASSQRTQAHRNTEAFF
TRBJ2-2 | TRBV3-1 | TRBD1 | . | TGTGCCAGCACCGGGCCAGGGGGCGTCGGGGAGCTGTTTTTT | CASTGPGGVGELFF
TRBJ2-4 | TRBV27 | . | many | TGTGCCAGCAGCCCGATAACGGACACCAAAAACATTCAGTACTTC | CASSPITDTKNIQYF
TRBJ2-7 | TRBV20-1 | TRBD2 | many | TGCAGTGCCCTGAGGTCTAGCGGGACCTACGAGCAGTACTTC | CSALRSSGTYEQYF
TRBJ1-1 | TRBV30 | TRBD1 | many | TGTGCCTGGACATTTTTAAGGGGGCAGAGCACTGAAGCTTTCTTT | CAWTFLRGQSTEAFF
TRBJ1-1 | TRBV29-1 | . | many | TGCAGCGTTGAGGACACTGAAGCTTTCTTT | CSVEDTEAFF
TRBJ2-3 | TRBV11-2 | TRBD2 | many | TGTGCCAGCAGCTTAGTAGGTGGGACTAGCGGGAGGACTAGCACAGATACGCAGTATTTT | CASSLVGGTSGRTSTDTQYF
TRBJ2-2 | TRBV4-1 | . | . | TGCGCCAGCAGCCAAGTTATGGCAGGGCCTACGGGGGAGCTGTTTTTT | CASSQVMAGPTGELFF
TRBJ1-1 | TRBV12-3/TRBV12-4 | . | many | TGTGCCAGCAGTTCACAGGCCCTGAACACTGAAGCTTTCTTT | CASSSQALNTEAFF
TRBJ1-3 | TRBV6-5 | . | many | TGTGCCAGCAGTTACTCAACGCAGGGGAGTGGAAACACCATATATTTT | CASSYSTQGSGNTIYF
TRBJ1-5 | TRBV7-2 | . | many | TGTGCCAGCAGCGTACAACGCAATCAGCCCCAGCATTTT | CASSVQRNQPQHF
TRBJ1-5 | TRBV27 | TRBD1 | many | TGTGCCAGCGGACCGACAGGGTTATATAGCAATCAGCCCCAGCATTTT | CASGPTGLYSNQPQHF
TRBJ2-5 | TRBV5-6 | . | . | TGTGCCAGCAGCGTCCTAGGACCCCAAGAGACCCAGTACTTC | CASSVLGPQETQYF
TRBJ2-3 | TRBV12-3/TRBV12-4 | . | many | TGTGCCAGCAGCCAGAACACGTATACGCAGTATTTT | CASSQNTYTQYF
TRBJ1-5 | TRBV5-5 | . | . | TGTGCCAGCAGCTGGGGGGATATTAGTCTGGAGCCCCAGCATTTT | CASSWGDISLEPQHF
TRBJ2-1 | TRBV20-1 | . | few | TGCAGTGCCTCGCCGACTGGATACTCCTACAATGAGCAGTTCTTC | CSASPTGYSYNEQFF
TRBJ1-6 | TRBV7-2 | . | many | TGTGCCAGCAGCCTGGGGGAGGGCGCCTATAATTCACCCCTCCACTTT | CASSLGEGAYNSPLHF
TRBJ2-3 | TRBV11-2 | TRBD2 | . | TGTGCCAGCAGCTTAGTCGGACTAGCGGGGACCCACACAGATACGCAGTATTTT | CASSLVGLAGTHTDTQYF
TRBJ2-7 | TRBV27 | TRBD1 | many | TGTGCCAGCAGTTTCTTTACACAGGGGGCGTCCTACGAGCAGTACTTC | CASSFFTQGASYEQYF
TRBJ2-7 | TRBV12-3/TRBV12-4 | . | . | TGTGCCAGCGGAGAAGCCCCGGGGCTCTACGAGCAGTACTTC | CASGEAPGLYEQYF
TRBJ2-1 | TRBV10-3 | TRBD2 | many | TGTGCCATCAGTGAGATAGCGGGGGTCACCTACAATGAGCAGTTCTTC | CAISEIAGVTYNEQFF
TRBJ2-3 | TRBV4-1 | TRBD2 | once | TGCGCCAGCAGCCAAGATAGATTAGCGGGCCTGACAGATACGCAGTATTTT | CASSQDRLAGLTDTQYF
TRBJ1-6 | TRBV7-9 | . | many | TGTGCCAGCAGCGACCAGGGTTCTGGGTCACCCCTCCACTTT | CASSDQGSGSPLHF
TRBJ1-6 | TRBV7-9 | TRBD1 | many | TGTGCCAGCAGCTTACAAACAGGGGGCAATTCACCCCTCCACTTT | CASSLQTGGNSPLHF
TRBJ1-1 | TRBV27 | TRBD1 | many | TGTGCCAGCAGTTCCCCGGGACAGGGGGGTTCGACTGAAGCTTTCTTT | CASSSPGQGGSTEAFF
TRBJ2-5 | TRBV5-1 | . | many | TGCGCCAGCAGCCGGGGACTCCAAGAGACCCAGTACTTC | CASSRGLQETQYF
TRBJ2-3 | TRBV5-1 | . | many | TGCGCCAGCAATCAGGGGATGGGAGATACGCAGTATTTT | CASNQGMGDTQYF
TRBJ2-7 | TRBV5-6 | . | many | TGTGCCAGCAGCTTGCGGACCTACGAGCAGTACTTC | CASSLRTYEQYF
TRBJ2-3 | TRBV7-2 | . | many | TGTGCCAGCAGCTTAGTGGCCGATGATACGCAGTATTTT | CASSLVADDTQYF
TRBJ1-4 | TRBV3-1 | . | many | TGTGCCAGCAGCCAAGGAGGGTTGCAACTTGAAAAACTGTTTTTT | CASSQGGLQLEKLFF
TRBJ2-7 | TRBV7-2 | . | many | TGTGCCAGCAGCTTAGACGTAACCTCCTACGAGCAGTACTTC | CASSLDVTSYEQYF
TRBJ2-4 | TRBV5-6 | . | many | TGTGCCAGCAGCTTTGACTCACCGGCCAACATTCAGTACTTC | CASSFDSPANIQYF
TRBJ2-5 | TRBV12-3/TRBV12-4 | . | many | TGTGCCAGCACCAGCTTCGGCGGACCCCAGTACTTC | CASTSFGGPQYF
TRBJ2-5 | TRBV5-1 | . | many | TGCGCCAGCAGCAAGTACAGGAGAACGGAAGAGACCCAGTACTTC | CASSKYRRTEETQYF
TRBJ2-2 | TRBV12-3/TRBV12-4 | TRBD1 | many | TGTGCCAGCAAAAGGGACAGCTACACCGGGGAGCTGTTTTTT | CASKRDSYTGELFF
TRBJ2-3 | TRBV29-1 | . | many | TGCAGCGTTGAAGACTCCCCGGGGACAGATACGCAGTATTTT | CSVEDSPGTDTQYF
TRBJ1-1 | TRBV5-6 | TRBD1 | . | TGTGCCAGCAGCCCTCAGACAGGGGGGAACACTGAAGCTTTCTTT | CASSPQTGGNTEAFF